The 13 T cell receptor beta chains in this list originate from one sample, sequenced in a study of OX40 agonist ivuxolimab in advanced cancers. Data came from immunoSEQ multiplex PCR; TCRdb stores just in-frame clones and leaves some out. This sample has around 100,000 clones, with around 94% found just once. Source: CD4+ or CD8+ T cells sorted from blood, taken in a trial of the OX40 agonist ivuxolimab. All receptors come from an adult with an advanced solid tumor such as melanoma, head and neck, liver or kidney cancer.

The rearrangement joins TRBV11-3 to TRBJ2-3, with a weak D call TRBD2 (5 bases). CDR1 and CDR2 (germline): SGHNT, YENEEA. The CDR3 has 14 residues. V was clipped by 1 base and J by 4 bases, with 9 bases between them. The CDR3 spells CASSLGELSDTQYF. CDR3 nucleotides: TGTGCCAGCAGCTTAGGGGAGTTGTCAGATACGCAGTATTTT.

The rearrangement joins TRBV6-5 to TRBJ2-7; D is unresolved. Germline V lookup: CDR1 MNHEY, CDR2 SVGAGI. Trimming stripped 0 bases from V and 0 bases from J, with 6 bases between. The CDR3 has 14 residues. The CDR3 DNA sequence: TGTGCCAGCAGTTACTCGGGAAACTCCTACGAGCAGTACGTC. As protein: CASSYSGNSYEQYV.

This chain joins TRBV5-4 and TRBJ2-1; TRBD2 agrees at 8 bases. The CDR3 loop spans 13 amino acids. CDR1 is SGHNT, CDR2 YYREEE, per germline (reference sequence). Trimming cost V 4 bases and J 4 bases; bases outside gene matches: 1. The CDR3 region is CASSRLAYNEQFF. DNA for the CDR3: TGTGCCAGCAGCCGACTAGCGTACAATGAGCAGTTCTTC.

This clone came up a few times. The V call is TRBV5-6, the J call TRBJ2-3; no reliable D call. Germline V gene data show CDR1 as SGHDT and CDR2 as YYEEEE. The CDR3 runs 15 residues. V gave up 2 bases and J gave up 0 bases, with 10 bases separating them. The CDR3 coding sequence is TGTGCCAGCAGCTTTTGGGGATTTAGCACAGATACGCAGTATTTT. This gives the protein CASSFWGFSTDTQYF.

The rearrangement links TRBV28 to TRBJ2-7; TRBD1 agrees at 10 bases. Per germline, CDR1 MDHEN and CDR2 SYDVKM. V shed 5 bases, J shed 5 bases, and the junction held 9 bases outside the gene matches. The CDR3 has 15 residues. CDR3 residues: CASSTPGQGLDEQYF. In DNA form, the CDR3 reads TGTGCCAGCAGTACCCCGGGACAGGGGCTTGACGAGCAGTACTTC.

The V gene is TRBV10-3, the J gene TRBJ2-4; D not certain. CDR3 length: 11 residues. Germline V CDR1 and CDR2: ENHRY, SYGVKD. V lost 10 bases and J 5 bases, leaving 9 bases between the germline ends. CDR3 region: CASRSENIQYF. The CDR3 DNA follows: TGTGCCAGCCGGTCAGAAAACATTCAGTACTTC.

CDR3 DNA sequence: TGTGCCAGCAGCTTAGGGGGGGCAATGAACACTGAAGCTTTCTTT. Translation gives CASSLGGAMNTEAFF. The chain uses TRBV7-2 and TRBJ1-1; maybe TRBD1 (6 bases). Looked up from germline, CDR1 is SGHTA and CDR2 is FQGNSA. V lost 1 base, J lost 0 bases, and 9 bases lay in between. The CDR3 has 15 amino acids.

The chain carries TRBV19 and TRBJ1-6; maybe TRBD1 (5 bases). This CDR3 has 12 amino acids. The V gene's germline CDR1 is LNHDA and CDR2 SQIVND (reference sequence). Trimming took off 9 bases at V and 10 bases at J, with 13 bases between the two ends. CDR3 bases: TGTGCCAGCCATGACAGTATCTCACCCCTCCACTTT. Translated: CASHDSISPLHF.

As concerns this clone: The same CDR3 arises from other DNA sequences in this sample as well. The V gene is TRBV28, the J gene TRBJ1-1; no reliable D call. The CDR3 totals 16 residues. CDR1 MDHEN and CDR2 SYDVKM come from the germline V gene. Trimming left V 2 bases short and J 2 bases short, with 15 bases between. The CDR3 here is CASSLLAWGLNTEAFF. CDR3 bases: TGTGCCAGCAGTTTACTAGCCTGGGGATTAAACACTGAAGCTTTCTTT.

The rearrangement links TRBV6-5 to TRBJ2-1; 7 bases agree with TRBD2. CDR1 is MNHEY and CDR2 is SVGAGI in the germline V gene. This CDR3 contains 15 residues. V trimming: 2 bases; J trimming: 5 bases; junction bases outside the gene matches: 6. CDR3 DNA: TGTGCCAGCAGTTACGGTACCAGCGGGAACAATGAGCAGTTCTTC. It codes for CASSYGTSGNNEQFF.

V gene TRBV6-1 combines with J gene TRBJ1-5, with TRBD1 matching over 9 bases. J gave up 4 bases and V 1 base, and 11 bases lay outside the gene matches. The CDR3 totals 18 residues. CDR1 is MNHNS, CDR2 SASEGT, per germline. Here the CDR3 DNA reads TGTGCCAGCAGTGAAGTCCCCTGGGGACAGGGATTAAATCAGCCCCAGCATTTT. This encodes CASSEVPWGQGLNQPQHF.

The chain joins TRBV30 to TRBJ1-5; D not resolved. CDR1 and CDR2 from the germline V gene are GTSNPN and SVGIG (reference sequence). This CDR3 has 13 residues. V lost 0 bases, J lost 1 base, and 4 bases lay in between. The chain's CDR3 is CAWSVQSNQPQHF. CDR3 in DNA: TGTGCCTGGAGTGTTCAAAGCAATCAGCCCCAGCATTTT.

V usage is TRBV30 and J usage is TRBJ1-1; 9 positions agree with TRBD1. The CDR3 is made up of 16 amino acids. Germline CDR1 and CDR2: GTSNPN and SVGIG (reference sequence). V gave up 2 bases and J gave up 0 bases; unmatched junction bases: 7. DNA for the CDR3: TGTGCCTGGAGTCCGGACAGGGGAACGATGAACACTGAAGCTTTCTTT. Amino acid sequence: CAWSPDRGTMNTEAFF. Using reference TRBV30 and TRBJ1-1 for the parts outside the CDR3, the full variable domain is SQTIHQWPATLVQPVGSPLSLECTVEGTSNPNLYWYRQAAGRGLQLLFYSVGIGQISSEVPQNLSASRPQDRQFILSSKKLLLSDSGFYLCAWSPDRGTMNTEAFFGQGTRLTVV.